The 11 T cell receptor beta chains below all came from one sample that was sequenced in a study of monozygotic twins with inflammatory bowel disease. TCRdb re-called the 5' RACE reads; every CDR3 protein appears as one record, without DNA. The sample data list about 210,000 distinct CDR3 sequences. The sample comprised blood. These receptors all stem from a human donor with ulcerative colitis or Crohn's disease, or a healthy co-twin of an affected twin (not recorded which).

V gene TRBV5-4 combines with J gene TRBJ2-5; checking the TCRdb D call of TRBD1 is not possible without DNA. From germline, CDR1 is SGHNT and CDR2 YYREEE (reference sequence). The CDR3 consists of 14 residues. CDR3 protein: CASSLGQAGETQYF.

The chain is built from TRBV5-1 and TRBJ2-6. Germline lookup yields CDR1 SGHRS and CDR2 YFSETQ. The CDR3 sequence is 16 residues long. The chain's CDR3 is CASSLGQSSGANVLTF.

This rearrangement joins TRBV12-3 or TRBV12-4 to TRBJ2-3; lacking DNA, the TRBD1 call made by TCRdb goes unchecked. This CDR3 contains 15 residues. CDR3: CASSLQGARTDTQYF.

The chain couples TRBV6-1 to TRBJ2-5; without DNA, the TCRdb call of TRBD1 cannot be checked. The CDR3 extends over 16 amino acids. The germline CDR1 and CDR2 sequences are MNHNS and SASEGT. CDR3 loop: CASKGGIPALRETQYF.

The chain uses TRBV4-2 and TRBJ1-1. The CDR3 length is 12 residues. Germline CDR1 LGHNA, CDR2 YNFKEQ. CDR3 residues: CASSQGLTEAFF.

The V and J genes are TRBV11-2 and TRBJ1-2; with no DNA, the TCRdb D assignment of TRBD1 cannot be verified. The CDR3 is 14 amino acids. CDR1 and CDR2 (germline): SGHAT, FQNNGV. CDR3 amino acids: CASSLDVTGAGYTF. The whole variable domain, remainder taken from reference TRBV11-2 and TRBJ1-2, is EAGVAQSPRYKIIEKRQSVAFWCNPISGHATLYWYQQILGQGPKLLIQFQNNGVVDDSQLPKDRFSAERLKGVDSTLKIQPAKLEDSAVYLCASSLDVTGAGYTFGSGTRLTVV.

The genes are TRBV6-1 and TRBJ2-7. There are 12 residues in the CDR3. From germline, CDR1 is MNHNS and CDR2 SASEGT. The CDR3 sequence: CASSSPNYEQYF.

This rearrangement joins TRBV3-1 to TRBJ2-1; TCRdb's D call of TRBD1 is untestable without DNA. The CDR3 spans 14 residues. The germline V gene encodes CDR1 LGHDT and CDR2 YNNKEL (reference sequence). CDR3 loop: CASSQTTGVNEQFF.

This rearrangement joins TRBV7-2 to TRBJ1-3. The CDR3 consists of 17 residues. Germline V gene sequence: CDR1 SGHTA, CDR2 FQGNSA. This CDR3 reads CASSLIGVTHSGNTIYF.

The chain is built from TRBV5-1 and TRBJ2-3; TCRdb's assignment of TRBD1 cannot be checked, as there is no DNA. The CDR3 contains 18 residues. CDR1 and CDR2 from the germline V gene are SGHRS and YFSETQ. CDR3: CASSPGQRGHSSTDTQYF. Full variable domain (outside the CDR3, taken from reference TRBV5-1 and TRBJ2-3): KAGVTQTPRYLIKTRGQQVTLSCSPISGHRSVSWYQQTPGQGLQFLFEYFSETQRNKGNFPGRFSGRQFSNSRSEMNVSTLELGDSALYLCASSPGQRGHSSTDTQYFGPGTRLTVL.

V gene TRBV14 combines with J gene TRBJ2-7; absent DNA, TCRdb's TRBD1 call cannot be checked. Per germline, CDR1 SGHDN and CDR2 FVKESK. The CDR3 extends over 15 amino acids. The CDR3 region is CASSDRDRFSYEQYF.